A single sample is the source of the 26 T cell receptor beta chains below, sequenced in a study of regulatory T cells in long-lasting Graves disease. Construction of TCR beta libraries relied on iRepertoire HTBI primers and on Arm-PCR targeting CDR3 regions. TCRdb independently ran MiXCR on the multiplex PCR reads; one entry per CDR3 protein. This repertoire shows more than 450,000 distinct CDR3 sequences, 12% found once; its top ten account for 8.9%. Time point described: newly diagnosed GD, antithyroid drugs for less than 3 months. Researchers made the TCR library from RNA that was extracted from PBMCs. The sample was also linked to a second study, of T cells in Graves' hyperthyroidism and ophthalmopathy.

This specimen consisted of peripheral blood mononuclear cells (PBMCs), obtained at new diagnosis, from a patient treated with antithyroid drugs. The receptors originated from a woman aged 25 to 39 with Graves disease.

In its sample, this clonotype was seen many times. The chain recombines TRBV29-1 with TRBJ2-5; tentatively, D is TRBD2 (6 bases). Germline CDR1 and CDR2: SQVTM and ANQGSEA. This CDR3 is built from 11 residues. V was pared by 4 bases and J by 5 bases, with 8 bases between. This CDR3 is CSVAEGETQYF. CDR3 bases: TGCAGCGTTGCGGAGGGGGAGACCCAGTACTTC.

In its sample, this clonotype was seen many times. This chain uses TRBV18 with TRBJ2-5; TRBD1 agrees at 9 bases. The germline gives CDR1 KGHSH, CDR2 LQKENI. Trimming removed 2 bases from V and 5 bases from J; junction bases left unmatched: 6. The CDR3 has 15 amino acids. This CDR3 reads CASSPGQGTRETQYF. The CDR3 DNA reads as TGTGCCAGCTCACCAGGACAGGGGACACGGGAGACCCAGTACTTC.

Concerning this clonotype itself: This likely came from a read error, as a far larger clone is one base away. This chain uses TRBV2 with TRBJ2-1; TRBD2 matches at 15 bases. CDR1 SNHLY and CDR2 FYNNEI come from the germline V gene. This CDR3 comprises 18 residues. The CDR3 sequence: CASSPRTSGRALGNEQLF. The DNA of the CDR3 is TGTGCCAGCAGCCCGCGGACTAGCGGGAGGGCCCTTGGCAATGAGCAGCTCTTC.

About this clonotype itself: A read error is possible here, since a much larger clone lies one base away. The chain carries TRBV25-1 and TRBJ2-3, with 7 positions matching TRBD1. Germline values: CDR1 MGHDK, CDR2 SYGVNS. The CDR3 consists of 16 residues. The CDR3 loop is CASSEWGTVSIDTQYF. The CDR3 DNA reads TGTGCCAGCAGTGAATGGGGGACAGTTAGCATAGATACGCAGTATTTT.

This clonotype was seen at least ten times. The gene calls are TRBV2 and TRBJ2-3, with 7 nucleotides matching TRBD1. Germline lookup yields CDR1 SNHLY and CDR2 FYNNEI. Trimming removed 7 bases from V and 5 bases from J; junction bases left unmatched: 9. The CDR3 is made up of 14 amino acids. The CDR3 is CASKSRGPVDTQYF. In DNA, the CDR3 is TGTGCCAGCAAAAGTAGGGGGCCTGTAGATACGCAGTATTTT.

J is TRBJ2-1 and V is TRBV20-1; 11 bases match TRBD2. The CDR3 is made up of 15 amino acids. The V segment lost 6 bases and the J segment 4 bases; nucleotides outside the gene matches: 8. CDR1 is DFQATT and CDR2 is SNEGSKA in the germline V gene (reference sequence). CDR3 bases: TGCAGTGCCATTAGACTAGCGGGGCAATACAATGAGCAGTTCTTC. Translation gives CSAIRLAGQYNEQFF.

This clonotype was detected ten times or more. The chain combines TRBV6-1 with TRBJ2-6; no clear D. V was clipped by 6 bases and J by 1 base, with 7 bases between them. CDR3 length equals 14 residues. Germline CDR1 MNHNS, CDR2 SASEGT. CDR3 residues: CASSRRSGANVLTF. In nucleotides, the CDR3 is TGTGCCAGCAGCCGGAGATCTGGGGCCAACGTCCTGACTTTC.

The sample holds many counts of this clonotype. V is TRBV3-1 and J is TRBJ1-5; tentative D call: TRBD1 (5 bases). Between the trimmed V and J ends, which lost 1 base and 6 bases, there was a span of 10 bases. The CDR3 loop spans 14 amino acids. Per germline, CDR1 LGHDT and CDR2 YNNKEL (reference sequence). The CDR3 loop reads CASSQGGKSQPQHF. For the CDR3, the DNA is TGTGCCAGCAGCCAAGGGGGCAAATCTCAGCCCCAGCATTTT.

Regarding this clonotype: Since a much larger clone is just one base distant, this may be a read error. V gene TRBV5-5 combines with J gene TRBJ2-7, with 8 bases aligning to TRBD1. Germline loops: CDR1 SGHKS, CDR2 YYEKEE (reference sequence). The CDR3 spans 15 residues. CDR3 DNA: TGTGCCAGCAGCTTGGGGACAGGGAGAACCTACGAGCATTACTTC. This gives the protein CASSLGTGRTYEHYF.

Many counts were recorded for this clonotype. This chain uses TRBV2 with TRBJ2-2; the D is unclear. Trimming took off 3 bases at V and 2 bases at J, with 10 bases between the two ends. The CDR3 has 15 residues. Germline V gene data show CDR1 as SNHLY and CDR2 as FYNNEI. CDR3 coding DNA: TGTGCCAGCAGTGAGATCGAGATAAACACCGGGGAGCTGTTTTTT. Translated: CASSEIEINTGELFF. The complete variable domain, with remaining parts taken from reference TRBV2 and TRBJ2-2, reads EPEVTQTPSHQVTQMGQEVILRCVPISNHLYFYWYRQILGQKVEFLVSFYNNEISEKSEIFDDQFSVERPDGSNFTLKIRSTKLEDSAMYFCASSEIEINTGELFFGEGSRLTVL.

This clonotype has at least ten counts. The chain couples TRBV12-3 or TRBV12-4 to TRBJ1-6; a weak D match, TRBD1 (5 bases). The CDR3 spans 13 residues. Trimming shortened V by 5 bases and J by 9 bases, and 11 bases separated the two germline ends. This chain's CDR3 is CASSLNRISPLHF. The CDR3, as DNA: TGTGCCAGCAGTCTCAACAGGATTTCACCCCTCCACTTT.

Ten or more counts support this clonotype. V is TRBV6-1 and J is TRBJ1-1, with 7 bases identical to TRBD1. The CDR3 is 15 amino acids. Germline V gives CDR1 MNHNS, CDR2 SASEGT. With 4 bases clipped from V and 0 bases from J, the junction kept 5 bases outside the gene matches. This CDR3 reads CASSVKGQMNTEAFF. CDR3 nucleotides: TGTGCCAGCAGTGTTAAGGGACAGATGAACACTGAAGCTTTCTTT.

This clonotype was detected many times. This chain uses TRBV5-4 with TRBJ2-2, with D maybe TRBD1 (6 bases). The CDR3 covers 16 residues. V was shortened by 4 bases and J by 2 bases, with 15 bases between the two germline ends. The germline CDR1 and CDR2 sequences are SGHNT and YYREEE (reference sequence). CDR3 sequence reads: CASSVGGRGNTGELFF. For the CDR3, the DNA is TGTGCCAGCAGCGTTGGCGGCAGGGGTAACACCGGGGAGCTGTTTTTT.

This clonotype was detected a few times. The chain combines TRBV19 with TRBJ2-3; TRBD1 matches 10 bases. The CDR3 spans 15 residues. Germline loops: CDR1 LNHDA, CDR2 SQIVND (reference sequence). J gave up 4 bases and V 4 bases, and 5 bases lay outside the gene matches. In DNA, the CDR3 is TGTGCCAGTAGTACATGGGACAGGGGACCAGATACGCAGTATTTT. It specifies CASSTWDRGPDTQYF.

This clonotype was seen at least ten times. This sequence joins TRBV7-2 and TRBJ1-2; 9 bases are shared with TRBD1. After removal of 1 base from V and 5 bases from J, the junction contained 5 bases not matched to a gene. CDR1 is SGHTA and CDR2 is FQGNSA in the germline V gene. The CDR3 consists of 15 residues. CDR3 sequence (DNA): TGTGCCAGCAGCTTAGGGGACAGGGCCTCATATGGCTACACCTTC. As protein: CASSLGDRASYGYTF.

The chain joins TRBV5-1 to TRBJ2-7; 7 positions agree with TRBD1. This CDR3 is built from 15 residues. CDR1 is SGHRS, CDR2 YFSETQ, per germline. The trim removed 4 bases at V and 3 bases at J, leaving 10 bases unmatched. CDR3 sequence reads: CASSTWDSLNYEQYF. In DNA, the CDR3 is TGCGCCAGCAGCACTTGGGACAGCCTAAACTACGAGCAGTACTTC.

This clonotype was counted at least ten times. The CDR3 sequence: CSAKDRVGGDTEAFF. In nucleotides, the CDR3 is TGCAGTGCAAAGGACAGGGTCGGGGGTGACACTGAAGCTTTCTTT. The V and J genes are TRBV20-1 and TRBJ1-1; the match to TRBD1 covers 8 bases. The CDR3 has 15 amino acids. The V segment lost 6 bases and the J segment 3 bases; nucleotides outside the gene matches: 12. From germline, CDR1 is DFQATT and CDR2 SNEGSKA (reference sequence).

This sequence joins TRBV18 and TRBJ1-4; the D gene is possibly TRBD1 (5 bases). The CDR3 has 15 residues. V was cut by 0 bases and J by 7 bases, with 12 bases left in between. Looked up from germline, CDR1 is KGHSH and CDR2 is LQKENI. CDR3 sequence (DNA): TGTGCCAGCTCACCACCGATGGGGGGTGGTGAAAAACTGTTTTTT. Protein product: CASSPPMGGGEKLFF.

This clonotype has more than one count but fewer than ten. The chain is built from TRBV19 and TRBJ2-5; no definite D call. This CDR3 region has 14 residues. The germline CDR1 and CDR2 sequences are LNHDA and SQIVND (reference sequence). V was clipped by 2 bases and J by 4 bases, with 11 bases between them. This chain's CDR3 is CASSIIQFPETQYF. The DNA of the CDR3 is TGTGCCAGTAGTATAATCCAGTTTCCAGAGACCCAGTACTTC.

This clonotype was detected only a few times. The V call is TRBV18, the J call TRBJ2-6, with TRBD1 as a possible D gene (6 bases). Trimming removed 1 base from V and 1 base from J, with 8 bases in between. The germline gives CDR1 KGHSH, CDR2 LQKENI. This CDR3 contains 16 residues. In DNA form, the CDR3 reads TGTGCCAGCTCACCACAGACAGGATCTGGGGCCAACGTCCTGACTTTC. Translating it yields CASSPQTGSGANVLTF.

This clonotype was observed a handful of times. The chain has TRBV18 and TRBJ1-4, with D unclear. Deletions cut 5 bases from V and 0 bases from J, with 13 bases between. Germline V CDR1 and CDR2: KGHSH, LQKENI. The CDR3 sequence is 16 residues long. The CDR3 DNA reads TGTGCCAGCTCATTTAGTCCAGCTGCAACTAATGAAAAACTGTTTTTT. Translation gives CASSFSPAATNEKLFF.

V usage is TRBV6-4 and J usage is TRBJ1-4; tentatively, D is TRBD1 (5 bases). CDR1 and CDR2 from the germline V gene are MRHNA and SNTAGT. The ends were cut back, 6 bases at V and 6 bases at J, with 14 bases in the middle. There are 14 residues in the CDR3. CDR3 region: CASRQQADHEKLFF. CDR3 nucleotide sequence: TGTGCCAGCAGACAACAGGCTGACCATGAAAAACTGTTTTTT.

This clonotype was recorded many times. The rearrangement uses TRBV13 and TRBJ2-1; 7 nucleotides line up with TRBD1. Germline CDR1 and CDR2: PRHDT and FYEKMQ (reference sequence). This CDR3 has 15 amino acids. With V trimmed by 0 bases and J by 7 bases, 6 bases remained unmatched. CDR3 amino acids: CASSLGPGQLNEQFF. In nucleotides, the CDR3 is TGTGCCAGCAGCTTAGGCCCGGGACAGCTTAATGAGCAGTTCTTC.

About this clonotype itself: A junction boundary mismatches the germline segment, possibly from a read error. The CDR3 here is CGSSFGGRNTEAFF. The DNA of the CDR3 is TGTGGCAGCAGTTTCGGGGGGAGGAACACTGAAGCTTTCTTT. This chain links TRBV28 with TRBJ1-1; TRBD1 might be the D (5 bases). The V gene's germline CDR1 is MDHEN and CDR2 SYDVKM. This CDR3 has 14 amino acids.

This clonotype has at least ten counts. This chain joins TRBV28 and TRBJ1-1; no firm D call. Looked up from germline, CDR1 is MDHEN and CDR2 is SYDVKM. This CDR3 has 13 residues. The germline V and J ends were trimmed by 5 bases and 7 bases, with 14 bases remaining between them. The CDR3 loop reads CASSGSLTYEAFF. CDR3 nucleotides: TGTGCCAGCAGTGGATCCTTAACATATGAAGCTTTCTTT.

The J gene is TRBJ1-1, the V gene TRBV29-1; D is unresolved. CDR3 length equals 14 residues. V dropped 4 bases and J dropped 4 bases, with 16 bases sitting between them. Germline loops: CDR1 SQVTM, CDR2 ANQGSEA. CDR3 amino acids: CSVVTLHSLTEAFF. DNA of the CDR3: TGCAGCGTTGTAACCCTACACAGTCTCACTGAAGCTTTCTTT.